A selection of T cell receptor beta chains follows, all from one sample in a study of T cells after yellow fever vaccination. MiXCR was run by TCRdb on the 5' RACE reads, yielding one entry per CDR3 protein. This sample has about 220,000 distinct CDR3 sequences, with approximately 3.3% found just once. Sequenced here: CD4+ T cells sorted from PBMCs, sampled 10 days after the yellow fever booster vaccination. The receptors shown here come from a man aged 18 to 29 who received the YFV17D yellow fever vaccine. Both conserved end residues are part of each CDR3. Each record gives: V gene, J gene, clone size, D gene, CDR3 DNA, CDR3 protein. The D gene is left open where the match is weak. The listing skips clone size in some rows; elsewhere it reads once, few, many or a size class.

>TRBV6-5|TRBJ2-2|many|NA
TGTGCCAGCAGAGGGGTGCGGGAGCTGTTTTTT
CASRGVRELFF
>TRBV6-1|TRBJ2-1|many|TRBD2
TGTGCCAGCAGTCTGCCTCCGGGACTAGTATCCGGGCAGTTCTTC
CASSLPPGLVSGQFF
>TRBV5-6|TRBJ2-7|many|NA
TGTGCCAGCAGCTTGGCCGGACAGCAGTACTTC
CASSLAGQQYF
>TRBV7-9|TRBJ1-4|few|TRBD1
TGTGCCAGCAGCTTATACAGGGGGGATGAAAAACTGTTTTTT
CASSLYRGDEKLFF
>TRBV19|TRBJ2-2|NA|NA
TGTGCCAGTATACCCGGGACACTGAACACCGGGGAGCTGTTTTTT
CASIPGTLNTGELFF
>TRBV19|TRBJ2-5|many|TRBD1
TGTGCCAGTAGGAGACAGGGACAAGAGACCCAGTACTTC
CASRRQGQETQYF
>TRBV6-1|TRBJ2-5|NA|NA
TGTGCCAGCAGTGACACATGGGGAGAGACCCAGTACTTC
CASSDTWGETQYF
>TRBV12-3/TRBV12-4|TRBJ2-3|few|TRBD2
TGTGCCAGCAGTTTAGTTAGCGGGGGGTCAGATACGCAGTATTTT
CASSLVSGGSDTQYF
>TRBV2|TRBJ1-1|NA|NA
TGTGCCAGCCAAGAGAACTCGATGAACACTGAAGCTTTCTTT
CASQENSMNTEAFF
>TRBV5-1|TRBJ2-3|NA|NA
TGCGCCAGCAGCATCCCCGGGACCCACGGTTCGGATACGCAGTATTTT
CASSIPGTHGSDTQYF
>TRBV7-2|TRBJ2-3|many|NA
TGTGCCAGCAGCCCCGGGGCAAGCACAGATACGCAGTATTTT
CASSPGASTDTQYF
>TRBV20-1|TRBJ1-2|many|NA
TGCAGTGCTATTACAGGCGTCTATGGCTACACCTTC
CSAITGVYGYTF
>TRBV7-2|TRBJ2-3|many|NA
TGTGCCAGCAGCTTACGATCAGGACGGGGGTACACAGATACGCAGTATTTT
CASSLRSGRGYTDTQYF
>TRBV4-3|TRBJ1-2|many|TRBD1
TGCGCCAGCAGCCAGCGTAGGGGGCGCTGGGACTATGGCTACACCTTC
CASSQRRGRWDYGYTF